The rows below give T cell receptor beta chains drawn from one sample of a study of technical replicates of blood from a handful of donors. Data came from immunoSEQ multiplex PCR; TCRdb stores just in-frame clones and leaves some out. The top ten clones hold less than 0.2% of a sample with approximately 76,000 clones, around 97% of them seen once. Material for sequencing was T cells isolated from PBMCs. Source of these receptors: a human donor in good health. Each CDR3 is given with its conserved first and last residue. Fields, in order: clone size, J gene, V gene, D gene, CDR3 DNA, CDR3 protein. A D gene is named only where the DNA matches it firmly. Size values are once, few and many counts, or a class for expanded clones, and some rows have none.

clone size: once; J gene: TRBJ1-2; V gene: TRBV6-1; D gene: -; CDR3 DNA: TGTGCCAGCAGTGAAGCGCGAGCGGCCGGGAGGCCTCTTGGCTATGGCTACACCTTC; CDR3 protein: CASSEARAAGRPLGYGYTF
clone size: -; J gene: TRBJ1-3; V gene: TRBV28; D gene: -; CDR3 DNA: TGTGCCAGCAGTTTGGGGGGAGGAGGAAACACCATATATTTT; CDR3 protein: CASSLGGGGNTIYF
clone size: -; J gene: TRBJ1-2; V gene: TRBV29-1; D gene: TRBD1; CDR3 DNA: TGCAGCGTACAGGGGTCGGTTCCCTATGGCTACACCTTC; CDR3 protein: CSVQGSVPYGYTF
clone size: -; J gene: TRBJ2-3; V gene: TRBV4-1; D gene: -; CDR3 DNA: TGCGCCAGCAGTGCCAGGTCGGATGGCCCCCCCACAGATACGCAGTATTTT; CDR3 protein: CASSARSDGPPTDTQYF
clone size: once; J gene: TRBJ1-5; V gene: TRBV27; D gene: -; CDR3 DNA: TGTGCCAGCAGTAATGGGCAGAGTTTGCCTCAGCCCCAGCATTTT; CDR3 protein: CASSNGQSLPQPQHF
clone size: few; J gene: TRBJ1-1; V gene: TRBV6-5; D gene: TRBD1; CDR3 DNA: TGTGCCAGCAGTTACGGGACAGAGAGAGAAGCTTTCTTT; CDR3 protein: CASSYGTEREAFF
clone size: -; J gene: TRBJ1-1; V gene: TRBV6-1; D gene: TRBD1; CDR3 DNA: TGTGCCAGTTTCAAAAGGGACAGCAACACTGAAGCTTTCTTT; CDR3 protein: CASFKRDSNTEAFF
clone size: -; J gene: TRBJ2-5; V gene: TRBV7-9; D gene: -; CDR3 DNA: TGTGCCAGCAGCTATCTAGAGACCCAGTACTTC; CDR3 protein: CASSYLETQYF
clone size: -; J gene: TRBJ1-2; V gene: TRBV29-1; D gene: TRBD1; CDR3 DNA: TGCAGCGTTGCCGGGACAGGGGATTCGATCGGCTACACCTTC; CDR3 protein: CSVAGTGDSIGYTF
clone size: -; J gene: TRBJ1-1; V gene: TRBV9; D gene: -; CDR3 DNA: TGTGCCAGCAGCGAGCGACAGGAGAACACTGAAGCTTTCTTT; CDR3 protein: CASSERQENTEAFF
clone size: -; J gene: TRBJ2-5; V gene: TRBV7-7; D gene: -; CDR3 DNA: TGTGCTAGCAGCTTAACGGTAGTGGAGACCCAGTACTTC; CDR3 protein: CASSLTVVETQYF
clone size: -; J gene: TRBJ1-2; V gene: TRBV9; D gene: -; CDR3 DNA: TGTGCCAGCAGCGTAGGGGGGGGCGACGGTGGCTACACCTTC; CDR3 protein: CASSVGGGDGGYTF
clone size: few; J gene: TRBJ1-1; V gene: TRBV7-8; D gene: -; CDR3 DNA: TGTGCCAGCAGCTTACGCCAGGGCAGAACGAACACTGAAGCTTTCTTT; CDR3 protein: CASSLRQGRTNTEAFF
clone size: -; J gene: TRBJ1-1; V gene: TRBV5-4; D gene: -; CDR3 DNA: TGTGCCAGCAGCTTGGCGGGGTTCAGGAACACTGAAGCTTTCTTT; CDR3 protein: CASSLAGFRNTEAFF
clone size: -; J gene: TRBJ1-2; V gene: TRBV27; D gene: -; CDR3 DNA: TGTGCCAGCAGTTTATATCCCCAGACAGAGGGCTACACCTTC; CDR3 protein: CASSLYPQTEGYTF
clone size: -; J gene: TRBJ1-1; V gene: TRBV4-1; D gene: -; CDR3 DNA: TGCGCCAGCAGCCACGGTGGGCAGCTGAACACTGAAGCTTTCTTT; CDR3 protein: CASSHGGQLNTEAFF